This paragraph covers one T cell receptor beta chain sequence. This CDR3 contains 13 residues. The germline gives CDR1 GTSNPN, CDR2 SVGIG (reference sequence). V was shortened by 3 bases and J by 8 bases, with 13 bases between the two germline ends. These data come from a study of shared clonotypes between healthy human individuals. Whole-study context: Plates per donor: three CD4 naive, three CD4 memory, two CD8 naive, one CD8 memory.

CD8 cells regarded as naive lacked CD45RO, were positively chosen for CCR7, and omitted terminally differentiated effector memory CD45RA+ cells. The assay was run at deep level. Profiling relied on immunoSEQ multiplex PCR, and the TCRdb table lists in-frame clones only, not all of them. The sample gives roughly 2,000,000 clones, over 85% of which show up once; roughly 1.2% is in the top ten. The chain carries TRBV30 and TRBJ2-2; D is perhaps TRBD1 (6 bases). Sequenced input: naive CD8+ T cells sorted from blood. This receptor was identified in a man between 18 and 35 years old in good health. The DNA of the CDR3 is TGTGCCTGGAGCCATACAGGGACAGGGGAGCTGTTTTTT. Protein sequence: CAWSHTGTGELFF.